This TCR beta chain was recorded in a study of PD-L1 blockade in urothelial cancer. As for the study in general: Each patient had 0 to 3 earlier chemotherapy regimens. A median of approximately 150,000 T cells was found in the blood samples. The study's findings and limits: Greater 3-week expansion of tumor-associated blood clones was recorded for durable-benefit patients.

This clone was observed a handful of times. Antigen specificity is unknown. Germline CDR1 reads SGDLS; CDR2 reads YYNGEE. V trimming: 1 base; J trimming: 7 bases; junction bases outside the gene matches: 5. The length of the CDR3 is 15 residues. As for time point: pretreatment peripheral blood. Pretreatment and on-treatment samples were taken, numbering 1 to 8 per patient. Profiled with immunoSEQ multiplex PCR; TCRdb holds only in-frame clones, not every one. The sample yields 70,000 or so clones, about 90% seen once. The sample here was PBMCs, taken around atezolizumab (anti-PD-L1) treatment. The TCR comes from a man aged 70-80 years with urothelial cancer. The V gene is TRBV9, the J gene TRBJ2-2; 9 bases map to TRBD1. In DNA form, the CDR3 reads TGTGCCAGCAGCGTATCACAGGGGGCGAACGGGGAGCTGTTTTTT. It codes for CASSVSQGANGELFF.